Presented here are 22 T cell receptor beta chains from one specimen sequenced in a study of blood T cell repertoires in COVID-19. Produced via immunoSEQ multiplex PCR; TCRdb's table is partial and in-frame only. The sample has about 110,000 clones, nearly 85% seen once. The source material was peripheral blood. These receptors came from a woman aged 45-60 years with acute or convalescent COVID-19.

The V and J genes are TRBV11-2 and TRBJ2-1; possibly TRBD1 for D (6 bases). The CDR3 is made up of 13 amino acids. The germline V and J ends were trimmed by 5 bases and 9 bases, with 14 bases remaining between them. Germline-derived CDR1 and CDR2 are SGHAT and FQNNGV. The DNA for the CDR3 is TGTGCCAGCAGCATCGGACAGTCCGGTGAGCAGTTCTTC. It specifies CASSIGQSGEQFF. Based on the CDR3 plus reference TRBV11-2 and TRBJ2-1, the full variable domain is EAGVAQSPRYKIIEKRQSVAFWCNPISGHATLYWYQQILGQGPKLLIQFQNNGVVDDSQLPKDRFSAERLKGVDSTLKIQPAKLEDSAVYLCASSIGQSGEQFFGPGTRLTVL.

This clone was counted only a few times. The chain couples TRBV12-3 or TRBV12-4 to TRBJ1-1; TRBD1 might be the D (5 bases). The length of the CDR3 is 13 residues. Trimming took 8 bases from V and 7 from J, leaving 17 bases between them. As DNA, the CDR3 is TGTGCCAGCTGCCAGGATGGGGCGGTTGAAGCTTTCTTT. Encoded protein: CASCQDGAVEAFF.

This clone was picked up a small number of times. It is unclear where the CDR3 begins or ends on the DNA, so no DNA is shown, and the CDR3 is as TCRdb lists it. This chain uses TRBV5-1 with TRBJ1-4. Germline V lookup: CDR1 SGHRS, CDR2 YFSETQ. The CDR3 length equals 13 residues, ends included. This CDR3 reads CASSFGPGEKLFF.

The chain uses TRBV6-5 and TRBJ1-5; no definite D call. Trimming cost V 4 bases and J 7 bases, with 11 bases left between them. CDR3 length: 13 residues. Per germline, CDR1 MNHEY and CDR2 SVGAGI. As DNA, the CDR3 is TGTGCCAGCAGTTTACAACCCGGGCAGCCCCAGCATTTT. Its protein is CASSLQPGQPQHF.

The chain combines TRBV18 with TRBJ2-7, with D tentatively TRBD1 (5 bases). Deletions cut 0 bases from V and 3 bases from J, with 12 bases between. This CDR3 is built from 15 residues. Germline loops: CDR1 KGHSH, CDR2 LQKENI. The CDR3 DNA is TGTGCCAGCTCACCACCGGGGCAGGGCCACTACGAGCAGTACTTC. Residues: CASSPPGQGHYEQYF.

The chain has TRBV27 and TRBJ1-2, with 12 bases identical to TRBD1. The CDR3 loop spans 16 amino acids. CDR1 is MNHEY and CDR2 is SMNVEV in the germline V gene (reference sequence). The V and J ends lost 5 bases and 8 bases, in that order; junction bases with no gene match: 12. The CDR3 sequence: CASSPRDRGRPGGYTF. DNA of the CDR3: TGTGCCAGCAGTCCCCGGGACAGGGGGCGCCCGGGGGGCTACACCTTC.

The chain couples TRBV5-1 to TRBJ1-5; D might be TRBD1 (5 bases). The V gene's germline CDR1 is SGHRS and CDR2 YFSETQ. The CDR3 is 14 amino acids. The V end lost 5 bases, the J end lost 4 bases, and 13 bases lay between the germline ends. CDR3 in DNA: TGCGCCAGCAGTCTCGACAGCGCGAATCAGCCCCAGCATTTT. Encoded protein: CASSLDSANQPQHF.

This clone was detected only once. The CDR3 region has the DNA TGTGCCAGCAGGCTCGGGACAATTTACGAGCAGTACTTC. Translated, it gives CASRLGTIYEQYF. The chain is built from TRBV28 and TRBJ2-7; D might be TRBD1 (6 bases). V lost 6 bases to trimming and J lost 4 bases, with 13 bases between them. Per germline, CDR1 MDHEN and CDR2 SYDVKM. The CDR3 is 13 amino acids.

Here the CDR3 DNA reads TGTGCCAGCAGCTTACGAGGGTTCCAAGAGACCCAGTACTTC. Encoded protein: CASSLRGFQETQYF. The rearrangement uses TRBV11-1 and TRBJ2-5; a possible D gene is TRBD2 (5 bases). This CDR3 has 14 amino acids. Per the germline V gene, CDR1 is SGHAT and CDR2 is FQDESV (reference sequence). Trimming removed 2 bases at V and 1 base at J, with 8 bases between. The full variable domain, rest sourced from reference TRBV11-1 and TRBJ2-5, is EAEVAQSPRYKITEKSQAVAFWCDPISGHATLYWYRQILGQGPELLVQFQDESVVDDSQLPKDRFSAERLKGVDSTLKIQPAELGDSAMYLCASSLRGFQETQYFGPGTRLLVL.

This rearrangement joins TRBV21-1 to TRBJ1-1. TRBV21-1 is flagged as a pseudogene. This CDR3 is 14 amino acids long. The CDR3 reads CASSKREKDTEAFF. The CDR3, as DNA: TGTGCCAGCAGCAAAAGGGAGAAGGACACTGAAGCTTTCTTT.

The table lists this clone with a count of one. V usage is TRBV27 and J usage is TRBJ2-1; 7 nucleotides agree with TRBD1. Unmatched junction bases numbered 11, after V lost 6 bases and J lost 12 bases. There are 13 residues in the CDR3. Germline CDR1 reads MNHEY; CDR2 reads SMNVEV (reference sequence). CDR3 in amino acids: CASRNQGVVRQFF. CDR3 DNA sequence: TGTGCCAGCAGAAATCAGGGGGTTGTTCGGCAGTTCTTC.

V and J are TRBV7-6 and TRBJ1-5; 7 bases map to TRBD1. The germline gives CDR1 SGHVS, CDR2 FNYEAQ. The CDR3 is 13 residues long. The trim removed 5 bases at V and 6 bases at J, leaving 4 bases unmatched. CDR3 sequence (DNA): TGTGCCAGCAGCCGACAGGGCAGTCAGCCCCAGCATTTT. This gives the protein CASSRQGSQPQHF.

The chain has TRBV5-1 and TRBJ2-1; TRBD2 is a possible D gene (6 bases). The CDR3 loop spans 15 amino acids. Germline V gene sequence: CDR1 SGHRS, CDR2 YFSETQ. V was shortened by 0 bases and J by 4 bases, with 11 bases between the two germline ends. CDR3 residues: CASSLDGTVYNEQFF. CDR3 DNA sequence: TGCGCCAGCAGCTTGGACGGGACTGTATACAATGAGCAGTTCTTC.

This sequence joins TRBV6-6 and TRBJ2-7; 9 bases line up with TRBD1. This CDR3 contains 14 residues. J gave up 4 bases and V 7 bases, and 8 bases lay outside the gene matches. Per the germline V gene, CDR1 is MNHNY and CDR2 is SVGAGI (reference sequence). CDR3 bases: TGTGCCAGCAAGGGGGGGACAGGGACTTACGAGCAGTACTTC. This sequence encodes CASKGGTGTYEQYF.

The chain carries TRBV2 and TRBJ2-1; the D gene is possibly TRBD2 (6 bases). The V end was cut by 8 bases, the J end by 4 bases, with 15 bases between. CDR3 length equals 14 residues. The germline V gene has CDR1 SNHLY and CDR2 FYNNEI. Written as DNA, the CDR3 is TGTGCCAGCGGTCGTTTGGGGGGATACAATGAGCAGTTCTTC. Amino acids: CASGRLGGYNEQFF.

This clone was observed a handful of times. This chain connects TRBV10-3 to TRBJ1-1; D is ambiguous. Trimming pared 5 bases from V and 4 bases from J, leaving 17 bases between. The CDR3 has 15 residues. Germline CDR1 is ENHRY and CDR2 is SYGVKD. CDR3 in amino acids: CAISTYPETGTEAFF. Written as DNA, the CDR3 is TGTGCCATCAGTACATATCCAGAGACGGGCACTGAAGCTTTCTTT.

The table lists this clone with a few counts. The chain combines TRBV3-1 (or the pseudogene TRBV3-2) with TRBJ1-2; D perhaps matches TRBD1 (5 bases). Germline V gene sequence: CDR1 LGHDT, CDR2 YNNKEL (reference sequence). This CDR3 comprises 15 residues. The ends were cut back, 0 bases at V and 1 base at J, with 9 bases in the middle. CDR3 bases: TGTGCCAGCAGCCAAGAAAGGGGATTTAACTATGGCTACACCTTC. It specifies CASSQERGFNYGYTF.

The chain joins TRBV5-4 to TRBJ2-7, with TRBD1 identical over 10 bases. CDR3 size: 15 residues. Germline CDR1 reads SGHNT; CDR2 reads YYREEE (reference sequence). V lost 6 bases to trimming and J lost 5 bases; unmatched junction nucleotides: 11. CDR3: CASTSVTGGADEQYF. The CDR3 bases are TGTGCCAGCACCTCCGTGACAGGGGGCGCGGACGAGCAGTACTTC. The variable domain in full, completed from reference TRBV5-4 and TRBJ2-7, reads ETGVTQSPTHLIKTRGQQVTLRCSSQSGHNTVSWYQQALGQGPQFIFQYYREEENGRGNFPPRFSGLQFPNYSSELNVNALELDDSALYLCASTSVTGGADEQYFGPGTRLTVT.

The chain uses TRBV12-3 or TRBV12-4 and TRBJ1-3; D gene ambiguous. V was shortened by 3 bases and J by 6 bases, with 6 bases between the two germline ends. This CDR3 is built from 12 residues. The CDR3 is CASSFYINTIYF. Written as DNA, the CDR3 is TGTGCCAGCAGTTTCTATATAAACACCATATATTTT.

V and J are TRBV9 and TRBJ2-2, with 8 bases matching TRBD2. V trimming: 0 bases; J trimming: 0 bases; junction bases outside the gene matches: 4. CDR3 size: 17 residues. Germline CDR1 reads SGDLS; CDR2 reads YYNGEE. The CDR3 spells CASSVAGGPTNTGELFF. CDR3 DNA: TGTGCCAGCAGCGTAGCGGGGGGGCCTACGAACACCGGGGAGCTGTTTTTT.

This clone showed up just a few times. The CDR3 nucleotides are TGTGCCAGCAGCTTAGAAACAGGTTTTAATCAGCCCCAGCATTTT. Its protein is CASSLETGFNQPQHF. The rearrangement uses TRBV7-6 and TRBJ1-5, with D possibly matching TRBD1 (5 bases). The germline V gene has CDR1 SGHVS and CDR2 FNYEAQ. The CDR3 spans 15 residues. Trimming removed 1 base at V and 4 bases at J, with 11 bases between.

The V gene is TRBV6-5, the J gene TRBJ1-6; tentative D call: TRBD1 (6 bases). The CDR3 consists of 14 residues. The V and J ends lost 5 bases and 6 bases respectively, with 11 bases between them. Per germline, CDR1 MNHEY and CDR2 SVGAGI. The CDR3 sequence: CASSRTAPNSPLHF. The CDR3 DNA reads TGTGCCAGCAGTAGGACAGCGCCTAATTCACCCCTCCACTTT.